These 14 T cell receptor beta chains were all obtained from the same sample, sequenced in a study of T cells in Graves' hyperthyroidism and ophthalmopathy. Researchers amplified the TCR beta CDR3 regions from RNA transcripts. Using the HTBI primer set, a first-round RT-PCR was run on the TCR CDR3. TCRdb re-called the multiplex PCR reads through MiXCR, storing one row per CDR3 protein. The sample consists of about 350,000 distinct CDR3 sequences, 17% of them appearing once. The sequencing sample was made of blood. The receptors were sampled from a woman in her 30s with Graves' hyperthyroidism that later progressed to Graves' ophthalmopathy.

The chain combines TRBV9 with TRBJ2-7, with D tentatively TRBD1 or TRBD2 (5 bases each). The CDR3 spans 18 residues. V gave up 4 bases and J gave up 2 bases, with 25 bases separating them. Germline CDR1 reads SGDLS; CDR2 reads YYNGEE. The CDR3 loop reads CASSPVDVRGPPTYEQYF. CDR3 coding DNA: TGTGCCAGCAGCCCCGTGGATGTCCGGGGCCCCCCAACCTACGAGCAGTACTTC. Full variable domain (missing parts from reference TRBV9 and TRBJ2-7): DSGVTQTPKHLITATGQRVTLRCSPRSGDLSVYWYQQSLDQGLQFLIQYYNGEERAKGNILERFSAQQFPDLHSELNLSSLELGDSALYFCASSPVDVRGPPTYEQYFGPGTRLTVT.

The chain employs TRBV20-1 and TRBJ2-7; D call uncertain. Trimming left V 2 bases short and J 3 bases short, with 11 bases between. The CDR3 totals 13 residues. The germline gives CDR1 DFQATT, CDR2 SNEGSKA (reference sequence). The CDR3 spells CSARLSGVYEQYF. CDR3 DNA: TGCAGTGCTAGACTCTCTGGAGTCTACGAGCAGTACTTC.

As DNA, the CDR3 is TGCGCCAGCAGCGGTACGACGGAATTAAGTAATCAGCCCCAGCATTTT. Translated: CASSGTTELSNQPQHF. The chain combines TRBV4-1 with TRBJ1-5; D is uncertain. Deletions cut 5 bases from V and 4 bases from J, with 18 bases between. CDR3 length equals 16 residues. Germline V gene data show CDR1 as MGHRA and CDR2 as YSYEKL.

This clonotype was observed many times. The rearrangement uses TRBV6-1 and TRBJ2-3; tentatively, D is TRBD1 (5 bases). Germline loops: CDR1 MNHNS, CDR2 SASEGT. V lost 5 bases and J 2 bases, leaving 14 bases between the germline ends. There are 15 residues in the CDR3. For the CDR3, the DNA is TGTGCCAGCAGTATAATGCAGGGATCCACAGATACGCAGTATTTT. Translation gives CASSIMQGSTDTQYF.

This clonotype appeared a few times. The CDR3 sequence is CASSPRTGLVYGYTF. The CDR3 DNA sequence: TGTGCCAGCAGCCCTCGGACAGGATTAGTCTATGGCTACACCTTC. J is TRBJ1-2 and V is TRBV3-1, with 7 bases identical to TRBD1. This CDR3 is built from 15 residues. Germline-derived CDR1 and CDR2 are LGHDT and YNNKEL (reference sequence). V shed 4 bases, J shed 4 bases, and the junction held 9 bases outside the gene matches. The complete variable domain, with remaining parts taken from reference TRBV3-1 and TRBJ1-2, reads DTAVSQTPKYLVTQMGNDKSIKCEQNLGHDTMYWYKQDSKKFLKIMFSYNNKELIINETVPNRFSPKSPDKAHLNLHINSLELGDSAVYFCASSPRTGLVYGYTFGSGTRLTVV.

The V gene is TRBV19, the J gene TRBJ2-2, with D possibly being TRBD2 (6 bases). The germline V gene encodes CDR1 LNHDA and CDR2 SQIVND (reference sequence). The CDR3 sequence is 14 residues long. V dropped 6 bases and J dropped 5 bases, with 13 bases sitting between them. The CDR3 nucleotides are TGTGCCAGTAGCCCGGGAGTTAGAACCGGGGAGCTGTTTTTT. Its protein is CASSPGVRTGELFF. The entire variable domain, with the rest obtained from reference TRBV19 and TRBJ2-2, is as follows: DGGITQSPKYLFRKEGQNVTLSCEQNLNHDAMYWYRQDPGQGLRLIYYSQIVNDFQKGDIAEGYSVSREKKESFPLTVTSAQKNPTAFYLCASSPGVRTGELFFGEGSRLTVL.

The table lists this clonotype with many counts. The chain couples TRBV28 to TRBJ1-5; D unresolved. CDR1 and CDR2 from the germline V gene are MDHEN and SYDVKM. CDR3 length: 14 residues. The ends were cut back, 3 bases at V and 7 bases at J, with 13 bases in the middle. The CDR3 DNA follows: TGTGCCAGCAGTTTTTCGGGGTTTCCACAGCCCCAGCATTTT. Translated, it gives CASSFSGFPQPQHF.

This clonotype showed up many times. The V call is TRBV7-9, the J call TRBJ2-7, with a tentative D call TRBD2 (5 bases). CDR3 size: 14 residues. CDR1 is SEHNR, CDR2 FQNEAQ, per germline (reference sequence). Trimming removed 5 bases from V and 5 bases from J, with 16 bases in between. As DNA, the CDR3 is TGTGCCAGCAGCCCCGGAGGTACGGTGGACGAGCAGTACTTC. It is translated as CASSPGGTVDEQYF.

This clonotype was counted many times. The rearrangement uses TRBV6-2 or TRBV6-3 and TRBJ1-6; 10 bases are a match to TRBD1. This CDR3 has 14 residues. V lost 6 bases and J lost 10; bases outside the gene matches: 6. Germline loops: CDR1 MNHEY, CDR2 SVGEGT. CDR3 in DNA: TGTGCCAGCAGAAGACAGGGGGCTCGGTCACCCCTCCACTTT. This encodes CASRRQGARSPLHF.

The V gene is TRBV12-3 or TRBV12-4, the J gene TRBJ1-2; 7 bases are a match to TRBD1. Unmatched junction bases numbered 12, after V lost 5 bases and J lost 6 bases. CDR3 size: 15 residues. The CDR3 is CASSDRDRWAHGYTF. DNA for the CDR3: TGTGCCAGCAGTGACAGGGACCGCTGGGCCCATGGCTACACCTTC.

This clonotype was seen at least ten times. The chain employs TRBV2 and TRBJ2-2, with D perhaps TRBD1 (6 bases). Germline V gene data show CDR1 as SNHLY and CDR2 as FYNNEI. Trimming pared 6 bases from V and 0 bases from J, leaving 14 bases between. There are 16 residues in the CDR3. In DNA, the CDR3 is TGTGCCAGCAGACCAGCGACAGGTCCGAACACCGGGGAGCTGTTTTTT. Encoded protein: CASRPATGPNTGELFF.

This clonotype was seen a single time. The chain couples TRBV13 to TRBJ2-3, with 10 bases matching TRBD2. The junction had 11 bases not matched to a gene; V was cut back by 5 bases and J by 3 bases. CDR1 and CDR2 (germline): PRHDT, FYEKMQ (reference sequence). The CDR3 totals 17 residues. The CDR3 bases are TGTGCCAGCAGCAACCTAGCGGGAGCGGTAACAACAGATACGCAGTATTTT. Protein: CASSNLAGAVTTDTQYF. Full variable domain (rest looked up from reference TRBV13 and TRBJ2-3): AAGVIQSPRHLIKEKRETATLKCYPIPRHDTVYWYQQGPGQDPQFLISFYEKMQSDKGSIPDRFSAQQFSDYHSELNMSSLELGDSALYFCASSNLAGAVTTDTQYFGPGTRLTVL.

The rearrangement joins TRBV10-3 to TRBJ1-1, with 9 bases aligning to TRBD1. V shed 4 bases and J 4 bases; nucleotides not matched to a gene: 4. The germline V gene encodes CDR1 ENHRY and CDR2 SYGVKD. CDR3 length: 14 amino acids. As DNA, the CDR3 is TGTGCCATCAGTGGACAGGGGGGCGGCACTGAAGCTTTCTTT. It specifies CAISGQGGGTEAFF.

This clonotype was found many times. The chain uses TRBV24-1 and TRBJ1-5, with 8 bases that match TRBD1. J gave up 5 bases and V 7 bases, and 6 bases lay outside the gene matches. The CDR3 has 14 amino acids. Germline V gene lookup returns CDR1 KGHDR and CDR2 SFDVKD. CDR3 bases: TGTGCCACCAGCGGTACAGGGGGGGATCAGCCCCAGCATTTT. It specifies CATSGTGGDQPQHF.